This T cell receptor beta chain was observed in a study of shared clonotypes between healthy human individuals. Findings and caveats of the study: Naive subsets usually exceeded memory subsets in estimated richness. The naive CD4 repertoires of several donors were compared, and around 5.1% of clonotypes were shared.

Selected positively for CCR7 and CD45RO-negative, naive CD8 cells excluded terminally differentiated effector memory CD45RA+ cells. Donation came from healthy HIV-negative adults that had no recent acute infections or vaccinations. The CDR3 totals 14 residues. The V gene's germline CDR1 is MNHNS and CDR2 SASEGT. Trimming cost V 3 bases and J 1 base, with 9 bases left between them. Each PCR replicate from the sorted subsets contained 150 to 250 ng DNA, which is 30,000 or so T cell genomes. Repertoires were generated with immunoSEQ multiplex PCR, while TCRdb's copy carries only in-frame clones and drops some. This sample has around 2.1 million clones; roughly 91% occur once, and the top ten carry about 1.5%. A note on this clone: The antigen is undetermined.

The source material was naive CD8+ T cells from PBMCs. The chain employs TRBV6-1 and TRBJ2-5, with a weak D call TRBD1 (6 bases). The source of this sequence is a man aged 18 to 29 in good health. Some clones in this sample may be carry-over from other donors' samples. CDR3 in amino acids: CASSDTGIQETQYF. DNA of the CDR3: TGTGCCAGCAGTGACACAGGGATCCAAGAGACCCAGTACTTC.